This TCR beta chain was sequenced in a study of beta chain features in type 1 diabetes. Whole-study results and caveats: Type 1 diabetes patients had TCRB CDR3s that were shorter (moderately but significantly so) in all four CD4+ subsets. HLA effects on TCRB rearrangement stayed unresolved here. An over-representation of cells with high TCR expression could result from cDNA sequencing. Patients' naive, central memory and regulatory TCRB repertoires appeared more alike than those of healthy donors.

The whole isolated RNA underwent reverse transcription, so sequencing captured expressed TCRB transcripts. TCRdb keeps only in-frame clones here, not all; method: immunoSEQ multiplex PCR. The table has about 270,000 clones, more than 13% seen once. The CDR3 has 13 amino acids. Trimming stripped 5 bases from V and 3 bases from J, with 8 bases between. Germline-derived CDR1 and CDR2 are MDHEN and SYDVKM. Sorting of CD4+ naive, central memory, regulatory and stem cell-like memory cells was performed via CD45RO/CCR7/CD25/CD127/CD95/CD27. This clone was seen a few times. Its antigen is not identified. This same CDR3 is encoded by further DNA sequences in the sample.

This chain connects TRBV28 to TRBJ2-1; TRBD1 is a possible D gene (6 bases). This clonotype was obtained from a man younger than 45 with type 1 diabetes. Sequencing used naive CD4+ T cells from blood. In nucleotides, the CDR3 is TGTGCCAGCAGTCTGGACAGCTACAATGAGCAGTTCTTC. As protein: CASSLDSYNEQFF.